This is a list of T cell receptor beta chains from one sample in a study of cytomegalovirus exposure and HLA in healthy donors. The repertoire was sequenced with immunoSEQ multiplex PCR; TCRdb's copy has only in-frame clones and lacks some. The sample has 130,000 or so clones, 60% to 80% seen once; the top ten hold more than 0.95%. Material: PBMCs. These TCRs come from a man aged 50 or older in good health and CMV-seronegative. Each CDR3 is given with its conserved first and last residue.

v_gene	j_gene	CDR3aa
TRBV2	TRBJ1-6	CASSGQGANSPLHF
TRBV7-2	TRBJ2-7	CASSLEQGSYEQYF
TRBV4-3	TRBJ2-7	CASSQYGASGMYEQYF
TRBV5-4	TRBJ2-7	CASSLEGRGYEQYF
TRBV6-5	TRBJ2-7	CASSYQYAYEQYF
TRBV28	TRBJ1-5	CASSLMTANQPQHF
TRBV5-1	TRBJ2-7	CASSLDRAIYEQYF
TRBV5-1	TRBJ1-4	CASSVTGPTNEKLFF
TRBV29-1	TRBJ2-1	CSVDWLAGVNEQFF
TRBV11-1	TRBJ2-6	CASSLGERPGANVLTF
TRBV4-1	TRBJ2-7	CASSQNRESYEQYF
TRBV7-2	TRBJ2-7	CASSLGTGVSYEQYF
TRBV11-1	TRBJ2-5	CASSLGRDREETQYF
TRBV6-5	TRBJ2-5	CASSRGTSGRETQYF
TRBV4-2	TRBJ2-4	CASSQAQDTSKNIQYF
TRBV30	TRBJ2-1	CAWSPTLLARVINEQFF
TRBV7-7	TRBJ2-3	CASSTSGRPDTQYF
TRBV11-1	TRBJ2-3	CASSLGGGFTDTQYF
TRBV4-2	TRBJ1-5	CASSPDREGYQPQHF
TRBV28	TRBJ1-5	CASSLPEGLPGRQPQHF
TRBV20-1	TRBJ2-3	CSARDQITQYF
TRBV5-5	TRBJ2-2	CASSLRSGNTGELFF
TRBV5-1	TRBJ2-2	CASSQREKNTGELFF
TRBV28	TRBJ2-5	CATSPDRGYQETQYF
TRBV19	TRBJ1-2	CASSTRGSKTNYGYTF
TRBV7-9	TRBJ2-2	CASSSAEGQGGTGELFF
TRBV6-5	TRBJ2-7	CASSPPGQGIYEQYF
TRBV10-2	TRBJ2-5	CASSESGLAGASMAQYF
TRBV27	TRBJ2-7	CASSPSSGTFSYEQYF
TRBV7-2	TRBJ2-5	CASSSLAGGGETQYF
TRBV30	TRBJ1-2	CAWSLTDRQGYTF
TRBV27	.	CASSPVQGANEQYF
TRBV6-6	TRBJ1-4	CASSFPGQFNEKLFF
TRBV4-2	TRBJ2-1	CASSQDRASGRQFF
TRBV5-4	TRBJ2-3	CASSLGVRRGTTDTQYF
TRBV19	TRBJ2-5	CASSNGRDRQETQYF
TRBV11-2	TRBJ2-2	CASSRLGQVTGELFF
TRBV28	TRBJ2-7	CASSRPGTAYEQYF
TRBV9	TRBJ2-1	CASSLRTSGNEQFF
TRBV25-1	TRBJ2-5	CASSEFRGEETQYF
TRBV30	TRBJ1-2	CAWSVMGAAGGYTF
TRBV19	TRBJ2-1	CASSISGYNEQFF
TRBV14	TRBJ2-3	CASSQRTGNFADTQYF
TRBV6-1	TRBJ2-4	CASSESRIAKNIQYF
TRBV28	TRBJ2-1	CAAQHSGTGAYNEQFF
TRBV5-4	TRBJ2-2	CASSFLQGAPDTGELFF
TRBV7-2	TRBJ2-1	CASSLDHDRRDNEQFF
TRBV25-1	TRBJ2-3	CATLLSPTDTQYF
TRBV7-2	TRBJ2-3	CASSLAFAGGGTDTQYF
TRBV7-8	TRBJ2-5	CASSLVRPAGQETQYF
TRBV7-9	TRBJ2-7	CASSDRPGQGAWEQYF
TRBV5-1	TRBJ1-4	CASSLGQGSREKLFF
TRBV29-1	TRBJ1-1	CSVRQGMNTEAFF
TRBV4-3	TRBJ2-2	CASSQGRTNTGELFF